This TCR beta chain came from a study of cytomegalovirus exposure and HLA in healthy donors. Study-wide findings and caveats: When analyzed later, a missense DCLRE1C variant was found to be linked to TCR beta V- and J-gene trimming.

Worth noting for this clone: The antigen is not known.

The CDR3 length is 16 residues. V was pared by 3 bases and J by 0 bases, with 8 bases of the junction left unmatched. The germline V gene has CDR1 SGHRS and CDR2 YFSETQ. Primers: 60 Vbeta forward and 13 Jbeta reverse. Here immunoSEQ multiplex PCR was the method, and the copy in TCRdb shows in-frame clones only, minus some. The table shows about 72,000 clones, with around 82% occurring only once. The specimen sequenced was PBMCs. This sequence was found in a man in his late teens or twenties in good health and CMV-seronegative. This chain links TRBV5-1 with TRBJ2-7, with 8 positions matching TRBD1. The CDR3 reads CASSSDRGRFSYEQYF. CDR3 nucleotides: TGCGCCAGCAGCTCCGACAGGGGCCGCTTCTCCTACGAGCAGTACTTC. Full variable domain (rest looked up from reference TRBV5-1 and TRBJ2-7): KAGVTQTPRYLIKTRGQQVTLSCSPISGHRSVSWYQQTPGQGLQFLFEYFSETQRNKGNFPGRFSGRQFSNSRSEMNVSTLELGDSALYLCASSSDRGRFSYEQYFGPGTRLTVT.